This TCR beta chain emerged from a study of response to subunit inactivated influenza vaccine. This clonotype has at least ten counts. One end of the junction is discordant with germline, which a read error may explain. CDR1 and CDR2 from the germline V gene are SGHRS and YFSETQ. This CDR3 comprises 10 residues. MiXCR, applied by TCRdb to the RT-PCR reads, yields one record per CDR3 protein. The table lists roughly 550,000 distinct CDR3 sequences, around a quarter of them singletons, with 2.5% to 3% in the top ten. The data were also submitted as part of a second study, on T cells expressing NK-cell markers. That source notes: TCR beta cDNA was made by 5'RACE template switching with UMIs. Seven HCMV-seropositive donors and one seronegative donor made up the eight sequenced donors.

This TCR was sampled from a man between 45 and 60 years old who received an inactivated influenza vaccine. Source: CD4+ T cells sorted from PBMCs, taken approximately 13 days after vaccination. V gene TRBV5-1 combines with J gene TRBJ1-1; 7 bases map to TRBD1. The CDR3 region has the DNA TGCGCCAGCAGCCGGGACAGTTTCCCCTTT. Amino acid sequence: CASSRDSFPF.